The T cell receptor beta chain described here comes from a study of shared clonotypes between healthy human individuals. Regarding the study as a whole: It was expected that sequencing depth would affect clonotype sharing among donors.

As for this clone: Its antigen is not identified.

TCRdb's copy holds only in-frame clones and misses some; the assay was immunoSEQ multiplex PCR. In the table there are more than 2 million clones, approximately 95% of which are singletons. Recent acute infections and vaccinations were absent in the healthy HIV-negative adult donors. Sequenced input: naive CD4+ T cells sorted from blood. Subset reported: CD45RA+ positively selected. The TCR originated in a man aged 18 to 30 in good health.

The CDR3 region has the DNA TGCGCCAGCAGCACCGAGCCGGGGGGGCAAGGATCACCCCTCCACTTT. Protein sequence: CASSTEPGGQGSPLHF. The chain has TRBV5-1 and TRBJ1-6, with D possibly being TRBD1 (6 bases). CDR1 is SGHRS and CDR2 is YFSETQ in the germline V gene. V shed 4 bases and J shed 10 bases, with 21 bases lying between them. The CDR3 is 16 amino acids.